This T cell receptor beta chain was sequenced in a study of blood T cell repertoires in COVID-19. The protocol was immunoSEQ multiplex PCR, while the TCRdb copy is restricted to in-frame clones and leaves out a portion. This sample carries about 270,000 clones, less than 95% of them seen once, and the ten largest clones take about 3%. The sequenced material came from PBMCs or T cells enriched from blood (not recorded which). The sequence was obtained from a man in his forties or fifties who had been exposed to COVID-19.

CDR3 amino acids: CASQGTYEQYF. CDR3 nucleotide sequence: TGTGCCAGCCAGGGAACATACGAGCAGTACTTC. This chain connects TRBV28 to TRBJ2-7; weak D call: TRBD1 (5 bases). CDR1 and CDR2 (germline): MDHEN, SYDVKM. The CDR3 has 11 amino acids. Trimming stripped 8 bases from V and 4 bases from J, with 9 bases between.